This T cell receptor (beta chain) is from a study of cytotoxic CD8 clonotypes in ibrutinib-treated CLL. Study details: Patients gave response samples after a median around eleven months of treatment, range 6 to 36.

This clone was picked up one time. Clones were sequenced by immunoSEQ multiplex PCR, and TCRdb holds only the in-frame ones, with some missing. Here the sample spans under 8,000 clones, less than 75% being singletons. This CDR3 spans 14 amino acids. Trimming took 7 bases from V and 5 from J; bases not matched to a gene: 9. CDR1 is SNHLY, CDR2 FYNNEI, per germline. This TCR was sampled from a human donor with chronic lymphocytic leukemia. The specimen comprised PBMCs, sampled before ibrutinib treatment. The genes are TRBV2 and TRBJ2-3, with 7 bases that match TRBD2. CDR3 sequence: CASKGGGGRDTQYF. CDR3 bases: TGTGCCAGCAAAGGCGGAGGCGGGAGAGATACGCAGTATTTT. Combining the CDR3 with reference TRBV2 and TRBJ2-3 gives the whole variable domain EPEVTQTPSHQVTQMGQEVILRCVPISNHLYFYWYRQILGQKVEFLVSFYNNEISEKSEIFDDQFSVERPDGSNFTLKIRSTKLEDSAMYFCASKGGGGRDTQYFGPGTRLTVL.